Listed here are 22 T cell receptor beta chains from one sample, sequenced in a study of regulatory T cells in long-lasting Graves disease. The time point denotes: newly diagnosed GD, antithyroid drugs for less than 3 months. Extracted RNA from PBMCs served as the source of the TCR library. The authors built TCR beta libraries using iRepertoire HTBI primers and Arm-PCR of CDR3 regions. Each CDR3 protein is one row after TCRdb ran MiXCR on the multiplex PCR reads. The table records approximately 350,000 distinct CDR3 sequences, under 20% of them present only once. In addition, the sample was reused for a study of T cells in Graves' hyperthyroidism and ophthalmopathy.

The sample in question was peripheral blood mononuclear cells (PBMCs), obtained at new diagnosis, from a patient treated with antithyroid drugs. Receptors originate from a woman between 18 and 30 years old with Graves disease.

This clonotype was recorded many times. Germline is not matched at one junction end, which may reflect a read error. The V call is TRBV20-1, the J call TRBJ2-3; possible D gene TRBD2, 6 bases. The CDR3 runs to 14 residues. Germline CDR1 reads DFQATT; CDR2 reads SNEGSKA (reference sequence). CDR3 in DNA: TGCAGTGCAAGAGACGGGAGAAGCACAGATACGCAGTATTTT. Translated: CSARDGRSTDTQYF.

In its sample, this clonotype was seen many times. V and J are TRBV3-1 and TRBJ1-2; D is ambiguous. V was clipped by 1 base and J by 3 bases, with 9 bases between them. Germline values: CDR1 LGHDT, CDR2 YNNKEL (reference sequence). This CDR3 is built from 14 residues. The CDR3 protein is CASSQGALYYGYTF. CDR3 coding DNA: TGTGCCAGCAGCCAAGGGGCACTGTACTATGGCTACACCTTC.

This clonotype was seen repeatedly, ten times or more. CDR3 nucleotides: TGTGCCAGCAGCTTAGATCGGAGCTACTATAGAGGCACAGATACGCAGTATTTT. Encoded protein: CASSLDRSYYRGTDTQYF. V gene TRBV11-2 combines with J gene TRBJ2-3; D remains ambiguous. Germline V gene lookup returns CDR1 SGHAT and CDR2 FQNNGV. The V end was cut by 0 bases, the J end by 1 base, with 17 bases between. The CDR3 totals 18 residues.

V is TRBV14 and J is TRBJ2-1; D perhaps matches TRBD1 (6 bases). This CDR3 is 14 amino acids long. The germline V gene encodes CDR1 SGHDN and CDR2 FVKESK. Trimming cost V 1 base and J 3 bases, with 7 bases left between them. The CDR3 loop is CASSQVDSYNEQFF. CDR3 bases: TGTGCCAGCAGCCAAGTGGACAGCTACAATGAGCAGTTCTTC.

The V call is TRBV5-1, the J call TRBJ1-6; D gene unclear. Germline CDR1 SGHRS, CDR2 YFSETQ. The V end lost 0 bases, the J end lost 2 bases, and 9 bases lay between the germline ends. The CDR3 runs to 16 residues. CDR3 residues: CASSLAQNAYNSPLHF. The CDR3 DNA sequence: TGCGCCAGCAGCTTGGCCCAGAACGCCTATAATTCACCCCTCCACTTT. The variable domain in full, completed from reference TRBV5-1 and TRBJ1-6, reads KAGVTQTPRYLIKTRGQQVTLSCSPISGHRSVSWYQQTPGQGLQFLFEYFSETQRNKGNFPGRFSGRQFSNSRSEMNVSTLELGDSALYLCASSLAQNAYNSPLHFGNGTRLTVT.

This clonotype was observed many times. This sequence joins TRBV5-6 and TRBJ2-1; D not certain. The germline CDR1 and CDR2 sequences are SGHDT and YYEEEE. V was shortened by 2 bases and J by 9 bases, with 6 bases between the two germline ends. The CDR3 totals 11 residues. The DNA for the CDR3 is TGTGCCAGCAGCTTAATCACTGAGCAGTTCTTC. Translation gives CASSLITEQFF.

This clonotype was recorded at least ten times. This chain uses TRBV7-3 with TRBJ2-7; 9 bases map to TRBD2. The CDR3 has 17 amino acids. Germline loops: CDR1 SGHTA, CDR2 FQGTGA. The V gene end was trimmed by 5 bases and the J gene end by 5 bases; junction bases not matched to a gene: 16. This CDR3 reads CASSPNPWREGRNEQYF. DNA of the CDR3: TGTGCCAGCAGCCCCAACCCTTGGCGGGAGGGCCGAAACGAGCAGTACTTC.

This clonotype has a count of ten or more. This chain joins TRBV11-2 and TRBJ2-3; D remains unclear. There are 12 residues in the CDR3. Germline CDR1 reads SGHAT; CDR2 reads FQNNGV. The V end lost 6 bases, the J end lost 6 bases, and 10 bases lay between the germline ends. The CDR3 region is CASSIMADTQYF. As DNA, the CDR3 is TGTGCCAGCAGTATCATGGCGGATACGCAGTATTTT.

The chain is built from TRBV7-9 and TRBJ1-2; D call uncertain. Trimming shortened V by 1 base and J by 4 bases, and 4 bases separated the two germline ends. Germline V CDR1 and CDR2: SEHNR, FQNEAQ (reference sequence). The CDR3 has 12 residues. Here the CDR3 DNA reads TGTGCCAGCAGCTTAGTCAGCTATGGCTACACCTTC. Amino acids: CASSLVSYGYTF.

The chain carries TRBV5-6 and TRBJ1-5; perhaps TRBD1 as D (5 bases). Per the germline V gene, CDR1 is SGHDT and CDR2 is YYEEEE. The CDR3 runs 16 residues. V was clipped by 4 bases and J by 1 base, with 15 bases between them. CDR3 protein: CASSMGLPLSNQPQHF. In DNA, the CDR3 is TGTGCCAGCAGCATGGGACTTCCCCTAAGCAATCAGCCCCAGCATTTT.

This clonotype has a handful of counts. The V gene is TRBV28, the J gene TRBJ1-2; no firm D call. Per the germline V gene, CDR1 is MDHEN and CDR2 is SYDVKM. V was cut by 3 bases and J by 8 bases, with 13 bases left in between. The CDR3 loop spans 13 amino acids. The CDR3 region has the DNA TGTGCCAGCAGTTTTCCTCTAAGGAGAGGCTACACCTTC. Its protein product is CASSFPLRRGYTF.

This clonotype was observed a handful of times. The chain joins TRBV5-5 to TRBJ1-5; TRBD1 might be the D (6 bases). This CDR3 region has 18 residues. V was cut by 4 bases and J by 0 bases, with 20 bases left in between. Germline assignment: CDR1 SGHKS and CDR2 YYEKEE (reference sequence). The CDR3 region is CASSRRDNSKYSNQPQHF. CDR3 bases: TGTGCCAGCAGCCGCCGGGACAACTCTAAGTATAGCAATCAGCCCCAGCATTTT.

The rearrangement joins TRBV10-3 to TRBJ2-1, with 12 bases identical to TRBD2. The ends lost 8 bases at V and 3 bases at J; junction bases unmatched: 5. Germline CDR1 ENHRY, CDR2 SYGVKD. The CDR3 has 15 amino acids. The CDR3 nucleotides read TGTGCCATCGGTAAGACTAGCGGGGGCTACAATGAGCAGTTCTTC. This encodes CAIGKTSGGYNEQFF.

This clonotype came up many times. The chain is built from TRBV10-3 and TRBJ2-3; 7 bases agree with TRBD2. V dropped 7 bases and J dropped 1; count of bases not matched to a gene: 11. Germline CDR1 and CDR2: ENHRY and SYGVKD. This CDR3 contains 16 residues. The CDR3 spells CAITRLARGGTDTQYF. DNA for the CDR3: TGTGCCATCACCAGACTAGCTCGGGGGGGCACAGATACGCAGTATTTT.

This clonotype has just a few counts. The chain recombines TRBV7-2 with TRBJ1-5, with a weak D call TRBD1 (5 bases). The CDR3 sequence is 16 residues long. The germline V gene has CDR1 SGHTA and CDR2 FQGNSA. The V end was cut by 1 base, the J end by 0 bases, with 10 bases between. The chain's CDR3 is CASSLVRTYSNQPQHF. CDR3 coding DNA: TGTGCCAGCAGCTTAGTACGGACATATAGCAATCAGCCCCAGCATTTT. Filled out from reference TRBV7-2 and TRBJ1-5, the complete variable domain reads GAGVSQSPSNKVTEKGKDVELRCDPISGHTALYWYRQSLGQGLEFLIYFQGNSAPDKSGLPSDRFSAERTGGSVSTLTIQRTQQEDSAVYLCASSLVRTYSNQPQHFGDGTRLSIL.

A note on this clonotype: Just one base apart from a much larger clone, this may be a read error. This CDR3 reads CASSLARDLNTEAFF. The CDR3 DNA is TGCGCCAGCAGCTTGGCCAGGGACCTTAACACTGAAGCTTTCTTT. The chain has TRBV5-1 and TRBJ1-1; tentatively, D is TRBD1 (5 bases). This CDR3 spans 15 amino acids. The germline V gene encodes CDR1 SGHRS and CDR2 YFSETQ. The V gene lost 0 bases and the J gene lost 2 bases, with 11 bases spanning the gap.

The chain couples TRBV20-1 to TRBJ2-7, with D uncertain. Germline CDR1 is DFQATT and CDR2 is SNEGSKA (reference sequence). This CDR3 is built from 13 residues. The ends were cut back, 6 bases at V and 5 bases at J, with 17 bases in the middle. CDR3 bases: TGCAGTGCCCGAACTTTTGGGCGCCACGAGCAGTACTTC. Its translation: CSARTFGRHEQYF.

At least ten counts were recorded for this clonotype. The V call is TRBV7-6, the J call TRBJ2-3; 7 bases fit TRBD1. The V segment lost 0 bases and the J segment 2 bases; nucleotides outside the gene matches: 2. CDR1 and CDR2 from the germline V gene are SGHVS and FNYEAQ. The CDR3 contains 15 residues. CDR3: CASSLAQGPTDTQYF. CDR3 coding DNA: TGTGCCAGCAGCTTAGCACAGGGGCCCACAGATACGCAGTATTTT.

This clonotype was recorded many times. The chain employs TRBV15 and TRBJ2-7; D not resolved. In germline, CDR1 is LNHNV, CDR2 YYDKDF (reference sequence). Trimming pared 4 bases from V and 0 bases from J, leaving 13 bases between. CDR3 length equals 15 residues. The DNA of the CDR3 is TGTGCCACCAGCACACCCGCAGTGAGCTCCTACGAGCAGTACTTC. It is translated as CATSTPAVSSYEQYF.

The CDR3 bases are TGTGCCAGCAGTTACTCAGGGGTCTCTGGAAACACCATATATTTT. Translating gives CASSYSGVSGNTIYF. This chain connects TRBV6-5 to TRBJ1-3; D might be TRBD1 (5 bases). Germline CDR1 is MNHEY and CDR2 is SVGAGI. V shed 0 bases and J shed 0 bases, with 6 bases lying between them. The CDR3 totals 15 residues.

This clonotype was seen at least ten times. The V call is TRBV7-9, the J call TRBJ2-5, with D hard to call. Trimming pared 4 bases from V and 2 bases from J, leaving 11 bases between. Germline V gives CDR1 SEHNR, CDR2 FQNEAQ (reference sequence). CDR3 size: 14 residues. The CDR3 protein is CASSSHYKQETQYF. The CDR3, as DNA: TGTGCCAGCAGCTCCCACTATAAACAAGAGACCCAGTACTTC.

J is TRBJ2-1 and V is TRBV3-1; 8 bases agree with TRBD2. This CDR3 is built from 15 residues. V trimming: 6 bases; J trimming: 9 bases; junction bases outside the gene matches: 13. Germline assignment: CDR1 LGHDT and CDR2 YNNKEL (reference sequence). CDR3 bases: TGTGCCAGCAGTCCCGAGGGACTAGTTTTGGGTGAGCAGTTCTTC. Translated, it gives CASSPEGLVLGEQFF.